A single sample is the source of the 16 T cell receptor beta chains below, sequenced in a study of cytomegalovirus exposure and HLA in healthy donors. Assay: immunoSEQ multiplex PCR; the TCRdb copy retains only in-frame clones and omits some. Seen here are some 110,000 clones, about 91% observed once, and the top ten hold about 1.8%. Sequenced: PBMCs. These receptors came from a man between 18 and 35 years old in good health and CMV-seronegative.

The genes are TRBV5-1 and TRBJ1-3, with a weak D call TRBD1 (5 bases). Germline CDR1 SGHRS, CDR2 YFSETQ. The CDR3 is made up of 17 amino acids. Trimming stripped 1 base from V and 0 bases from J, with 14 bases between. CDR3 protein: CASSLRTTANSGNTIYF. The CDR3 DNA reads TGCGCCAGCAGCTTGAGAACGACAGCGAACTCTGGAAACACCATATATTTT.

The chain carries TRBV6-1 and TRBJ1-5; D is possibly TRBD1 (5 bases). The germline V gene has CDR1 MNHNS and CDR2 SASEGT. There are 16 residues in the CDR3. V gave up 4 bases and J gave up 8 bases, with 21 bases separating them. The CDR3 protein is CASSARGTSLWEPQHF. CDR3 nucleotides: TGTGCCAGCAGTGCCCGGGGGACGTCTTTATGGGAGCCCCAGCATTTT.

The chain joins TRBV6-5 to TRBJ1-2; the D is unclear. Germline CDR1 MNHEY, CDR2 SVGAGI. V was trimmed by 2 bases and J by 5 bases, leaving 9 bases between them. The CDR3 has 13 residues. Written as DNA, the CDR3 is TGTGCCAGCAGTTACGAGCCGCGTTATGGCTACACCTTC. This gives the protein CASSYEPRYGYTF.

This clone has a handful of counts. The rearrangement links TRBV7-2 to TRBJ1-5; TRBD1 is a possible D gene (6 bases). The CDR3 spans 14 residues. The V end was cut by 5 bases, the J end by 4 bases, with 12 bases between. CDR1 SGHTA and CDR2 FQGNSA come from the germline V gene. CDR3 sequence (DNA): TGTGCCAGCAGCCTGACGGACAGAAATCAGCCCCAGCATTTT. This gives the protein CASSLTDRNQPQHF.

This CDR3 reads CASSPVGRIETQYF. As DNA, the CDR3 is TGTGCCAGCAGCCCCGTGGGCAGGATAGAGACCCAGTACTTC. This chain connects TRBV28 to TRBJ2-5, with D hard to call. Deletions cut 6 bases from V and 4 bases from J, with 15 bases between. The germline CDR1 and CDR2 sequences are MDHEN and SYDVKM. CDR3 length equals 14 residues.

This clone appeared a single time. The CDR3 sequence is CASSPGQGGYEQYF. The CDR3 DNA follows: TGCGCCAGCAGCCCGGGACAGGGAGGGTACGAGCAGTACTTC. V gene TRBV5-1 combines with J gene TRBJ2-7; 9 bases line up with TRBD1. The CDR3 sequence is 14 residues long. Germline values: CDR1 SGHRS, CDR2 YFSETQ. Losses at the gene ends were 4 bases for V and 4 bases for J; bases not matched to a gene: 6.

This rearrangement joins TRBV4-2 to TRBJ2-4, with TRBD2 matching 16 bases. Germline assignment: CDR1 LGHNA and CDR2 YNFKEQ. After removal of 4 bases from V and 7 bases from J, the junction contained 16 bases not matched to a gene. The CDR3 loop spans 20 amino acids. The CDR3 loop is CASSPAGTSGRARFGNIQYF. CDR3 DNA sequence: TGTGCCAGCAGCCCCGCCGGGACTAGCGGGAGGGCCAGGTTCGGGAACATTCAGTACTTC.

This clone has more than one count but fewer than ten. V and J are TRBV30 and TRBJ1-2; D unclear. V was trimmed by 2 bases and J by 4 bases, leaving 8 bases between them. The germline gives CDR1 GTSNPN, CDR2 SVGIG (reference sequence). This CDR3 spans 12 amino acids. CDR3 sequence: CAWSPGSYGYTF. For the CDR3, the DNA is TGTGCCTGGAGTCCCGGGAGCTATGGCTACACCTTC. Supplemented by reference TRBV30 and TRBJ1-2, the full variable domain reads SQTIHQWPATLVQPVGSPLSLECTVEGTSNPNLYWYRQAAGRGLQLLFYSVGIGQISSEVPQNLSASRPQDRQFILSSKKLLLSDSGFYLCAWSPGSYGYTFGSGTRLTVV.

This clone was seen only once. The CDR3 region is CARNGARGTITEAFF. As DNA, the CDR3 is TGTGCCAGAAATGGGGCGCGCGGGACGATCACTGAAGCTTTCTTT. The chain joins TRBV5-3 to TRBJ1-1, with a possible D match to TRBD1 (5 bases). TRBV5-3 is filed as an ORF, its function uncertain. With 6 bases removed from V and 4 bases from J, the gap between germline ends came to 19 bases. This CDR3 region has 15 residues.

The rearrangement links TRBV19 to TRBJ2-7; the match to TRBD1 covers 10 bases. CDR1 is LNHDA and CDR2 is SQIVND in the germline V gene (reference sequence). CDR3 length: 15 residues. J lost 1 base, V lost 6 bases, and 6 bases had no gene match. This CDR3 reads CASSTGQGESYEQYF. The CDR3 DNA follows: TGTGCCAGTAGCACTGGACAGGGGGAGTCCTACGAGCAGTACTTC. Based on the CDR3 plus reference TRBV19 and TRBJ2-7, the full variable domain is DGGITQSPKYLFRKEGQNVTLSCEQNLNHDAMYWYRQDPGQGLRLIYYSQIVNDFQKGDIAEGYSVSREKKESFPLTVTSAQKNPTAFYLCASSTGQGESYEQYFGPGTRLTVT.

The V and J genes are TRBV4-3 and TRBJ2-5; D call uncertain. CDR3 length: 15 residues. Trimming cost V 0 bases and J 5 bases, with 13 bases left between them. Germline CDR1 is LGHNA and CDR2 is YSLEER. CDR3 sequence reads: CASSQDSGARETQYF. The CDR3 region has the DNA TGCGCCAGCAGCCAAGATTCCGGTGCACGCGAGACCCAGTACTTC.

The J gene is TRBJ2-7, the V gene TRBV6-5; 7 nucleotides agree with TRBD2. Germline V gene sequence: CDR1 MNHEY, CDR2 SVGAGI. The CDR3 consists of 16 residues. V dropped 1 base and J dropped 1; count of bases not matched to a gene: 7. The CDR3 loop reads CASSYWAGELSYEQYF. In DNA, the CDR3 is TGTGCCAGCAGTTACTGGGCGGGGGAGCTATCCTACGAGCAGTACTTC.

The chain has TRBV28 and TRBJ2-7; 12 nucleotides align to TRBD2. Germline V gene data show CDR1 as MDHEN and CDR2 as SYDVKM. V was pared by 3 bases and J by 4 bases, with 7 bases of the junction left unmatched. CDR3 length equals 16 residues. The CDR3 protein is CASSFPLAGGGYEQYF. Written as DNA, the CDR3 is TGTGCCAGCAGTTTCCCTCTAGCGGGAGGGGGTTACGAGCAGTACTTC.

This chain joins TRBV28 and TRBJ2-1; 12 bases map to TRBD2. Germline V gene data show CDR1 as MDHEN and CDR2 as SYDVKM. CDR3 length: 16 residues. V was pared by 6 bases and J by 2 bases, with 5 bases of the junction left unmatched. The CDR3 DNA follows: TGTGCCAGCAGCCAGAGACTAGCGGGGGCCTACAATGAGCAGTTCTTC. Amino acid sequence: CASSQRLAGAYNEQFF.

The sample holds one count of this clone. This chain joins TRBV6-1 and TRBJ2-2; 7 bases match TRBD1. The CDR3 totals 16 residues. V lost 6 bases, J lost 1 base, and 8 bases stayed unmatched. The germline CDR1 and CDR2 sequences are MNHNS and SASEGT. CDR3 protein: CASRERTGENTGELFF. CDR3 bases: TGTGCCAGCAGGGAAAGGACAGGCGAGAACACCGGGGAGCTGTTTTTT.

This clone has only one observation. Here the CDR3 DNA reads TGTGCCAGCAGCGGACGAATGACTTTAGCGCGGGAGACCCAGTACTTC. This gives the protein CASSGRMTLARETQYF. V and J are TRBV7-6 and TRBJ2-5; a possible D gene is TRBD2 (5 bases). This CDR3 contains 16 residues. The ends were cut back, 5 bases at V and 5 bases at J, with 21 bases in the middle. Germline lookup yields CDR1 SGHVS and CDR2 FNYEAQ.